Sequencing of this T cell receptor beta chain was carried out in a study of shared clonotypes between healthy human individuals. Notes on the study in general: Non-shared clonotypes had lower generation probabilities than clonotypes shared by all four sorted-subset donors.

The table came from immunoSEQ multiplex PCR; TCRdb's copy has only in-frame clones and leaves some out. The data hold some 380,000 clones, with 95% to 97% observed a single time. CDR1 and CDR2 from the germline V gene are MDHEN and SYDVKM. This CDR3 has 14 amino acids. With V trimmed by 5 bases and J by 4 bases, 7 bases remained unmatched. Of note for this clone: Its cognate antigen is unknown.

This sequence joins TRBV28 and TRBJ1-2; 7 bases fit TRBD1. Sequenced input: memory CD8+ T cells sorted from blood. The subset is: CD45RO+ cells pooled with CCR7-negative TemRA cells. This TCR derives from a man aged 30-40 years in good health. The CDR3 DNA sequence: TGTGCCAGCAGTCGGGACAGCTATCCCTATGGCTACACCTTC. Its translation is CASSRDSYPYGYTF.